This entry lists 30 T cell receptor beta chains sequenced from one sample in a study of blood T cell repertoires in COVID-19. Using immunoSEQ multiplex PCR, the repertoire was profiled, and TCRdb retains in-frame clones only, with some absent. The sample yields about 380,000 clones, more than 75% seen once. Sequenced material: PBMCs or T cells enriched from blood (not recorded which). The origin of the receptors is a woman aged 18-30 years who had recovered from COVID-19.

This chain uses TRBV10-3 with TRBJ2-1; TRBD1 agrees at 7 bases. The V gene's germline CDR1 is ENHRY and CDR2 SYGVKD. The CDR3 contains 15 residues. Trimming cost V 3 bases and J 4 bases; bases outside gene matches: 6. This CDR3 is CAISEGTDSYNEQFF. DNA for the CDR3: TGTGCCATCAGTGAAGGGACAGATTCATACAATGAGCAGTTCTTC.

This clone was recorded once. The chain employs TRBV7-2 and TRBJ2-1; possibly TRBD1 for D (6 bases). Per the germline V gene, CDR1 is SGHTA and CDR2 is FQGNSA. The CDR3 loop spans 16 amino acids. Trimming removed 5 bases at V and 0 bases at J, with 14 bases between. The chain's CDR3 is CASSPKGGSSYNEQFF. DNA of the CDR3: TGTGCCAGCAGCCCCAAAGGGGGTAGCTCCTACAATGAGCAGTTCTTC.

The chain carries TRBV2 and TRBJ2-3; 9 bases match TRBD1. Germline V gene data show CDR1 as SNHLY and CDR2 as FYNNEI. The CDR3 is 15 amino acids. V lost 11 bases to trimming and J lost 7 bases; unmatched junction nucleotides: 16. The chain's CDR3 is CAPARTGVNGNTQYF. The CDR3 coding sequence is TGTGCCCCTGCCCGGACAGGGGTAAATGGAAATACGCAGTATTTT.

V gene TRBV6-5 combines with J gene TRBJ1-1, with D hard to call. The CDR3 runs to 13 residues. The V end was cut by 0 bases, the J end by 7 bases, with 9 bases between. Looked up from germline, CDR1 is MNHEY and CDR2 is SVGAGI. The CDR3 protein is CASSYSEGVEAFF. In nucleotides, the CDR3 is TGTGCCAGCAGTTACTCGGAGGGAGTTGAAGCTTTCTTT.

This clone appeared a few times. The chain employs TRBV6-5 and TRBJ2-1, with D hard to call. Trimming left V 4 bases short and J 6 bases short, with 13 bases between. CDR1 and CDR2 (germline): MNHEY, SVGAGI. This CDR3 has 14 residues. Here the CDR3 DNA reads TGTGCCAGCAGTTCAAGCGACGGAGCCAATGAGCAGTTCTTC. This translates into CASSSSDGANEQFF.

The V gene is TRBV19, the J gene TRBJ1-1; D gene unclear. Trimming took off 1 base at V and 0 bases at J, with 3 bases between the two ends. This CDR3 spans 13 amino acids. Per germline, CDR1 LNHDA and CDR2 SQIVND (reference sequence). In DNA, the CDR3 is TGTGCCAGTAGTATAGCAATGAACACTGAAGCTTTCTTT. Its translation: CASSIAMNTEAFF.

The rearrangement uses TRBV4-1 and TRBJ1-2; 12 positions match TRBD1. V lost 6 bases, J lost 4 bases, and 18 bases stayed unmatched. The CDR3 loop spans 19 amino acids. Looked up from germline, CDR1 is MGHRA and CDR2 is YSYEKL. CDR3 in amino acids: CASSRKIPGQGAQGYGYTF. The CDR3 DNA sequence: TGCGCCAGCAGTCGAAAAATACCGGGACAGGGGGCGCAAGGCTATGGCTACACCTTC.

The rearrangement joins TRBV7-6 to TRBJ2-2, with 7 nucleotides matching TRBD1. Germline trimming cut 2 bases from V and 0 bases from J; bases unmatched to any gene: 15. CDR1 is SGHVS, CDR2 FNYEAQ, per germline. The CDR3 spans 20 residues. CDR3 in DNA: TGTGCCAGCAGCTTATTTTTTCATGGAGTTGACAGGGCGAACACCGGGGAGCTGTTTTTT. This codes for CASSLFFHGVDRANTGELFF.

The CDR3 DNA reads as TGTGCCTGGAGTGGTAGTGGATTAAGACTTTACGAGCAGTACTTC. As protein: CAWSGSGLRLYEQYF. The chain carries TRBV30 and TRBJ2-7; no firm D call. Between the trimmed V and J ends, which lost 1 base and 4 bases, there was a span of 17 bases. Germline V CDR1 and CDR2: GTSNPN, SVGIG (reference sequence). The CDR3 is made up of 15 amino acids. The full variable domain, rest sourced from reference TRBV30 and TRBJ2-7, is SQTIHQWPATLVQPVGSPLSLECTVEGTSNPNLYWYRQAAGRGLQLLFYSVGIGQISSEVPQNLSASRPQDRQFILSSKKLLLSDSGFYLCAWSGSGLRLYEQYFGPGTRLTVT.

The chain uses TRBV5-5 and TRBJ2-1; D possibly corresponds to TRBD2 (6 bases). Looked up from germline, CDR1 is SGHKS and CDR2 is YYEKEE (reference sequence). V lost 0 bases, J lost 3 bases, and 13 bases lay in between. CDR3 size: 16 residues. For the CDR3, the DNA is TGTGCCAGCAGCTTGGGGGCGGGACCTTACTACAATGAGCAGTTCTTC. Translated, it gives CASSLGAGPYYNEQFF.

The V and J genes are TRBV5-4 and TRBJ2-1, with a possible D match to TRBD2 (6 bases). V lost 4 bases and J lost 0, with 17 bases in between. CDR3 length: 17 amino acids. CDR1 and CDR2 (germline): SGHNT, YYREEE (reference sequence). In nucleotides, the CDR3 is TGTGCCAGCAGCGCGGGGCGCTGGGAGAGCTCCTACAATGAGCAGTTCTTC. It is translated as CASSAGRWESSYNEQFF.

The chain is built from TRBV10-3 and TRBJ1-1, with D perhaps matching TRBD1 (5 bases). The germline V gene encodes CDR1 ENHRY and CDR2 SYGVKD. CDR3 length: 15 residues. Deletions cut 6 bases from V and 1 base from J, with 15 bases between. CDR3 bases: TGTGCCATCAGGGGGTCGGGGGAACAGAACACTGAAGCTTTCTTT. Protein: CAIRGSGEQNTEAFF.

This clone was picked up one time. The genes are TRBV2 and TRBJ1-1; TRBD1 matches at 10 bases. CDR3 length: 15 residues. The germline V gene encodes CDR1 SNHLY and CDR2 FYNNEI. V trimming: 6 bases; J trimming: 7 bases; junction bases outside the gene matches: 11. CDR3 nucleotides: TGTGCCAGCAGGGCGAGACAGGGGGCGCCGGTTGAAGCTTTCTTT. Encoded protein: CASRARQGAPVEAFF.

V usage is TRBV7-2 and J usage is TRBJ1-1; tentatively, D is TRBD1 (5 bases). The CDR3 length is 15 residues. The V gene lost 5 bases and the J gene lost 4 bases, with 17 bases spanning the gap. The germline V gene has CDR1 SGHTA and CDR2 FQGNSA. CDR3 sequence: CASSPYGGGGTEAFF. CDR3 DNA: TGTGCCAGCAGCCCCTATGGGGGGGGAGGCACTGAAGCTTTCTTT.

The chain's CDR3 is CASSDLGRRLNTEAFF. The CDR3 nucleotides read TGTGCCAGCAGTGACCTTGGGAGGAGACTGAACACTGAAGCTTTCTTT. This sequence joins TRBV6-1 and TRBJ1-1; D gene unclear. Germline CDR1 reads MNHNS; CDR2 reads SASEGT. CDR3 size: 16 residues. V lost 3 bases and J lost 0, with 14 bases in between.

This clone occurred once. The chain is built from TRBV5-1 and TRBJ1-6; 7 positions match TRBD1. CDR3 length: 17 amino acids. Trimming took 4 bases from V and 0 from J; bases not matched to a gene: 7. Germline-derived CDR1 and CDR2 are SGHRS and YFSETQ. The CDR3 loop reads CASSPAGGSSYNSPLHF. The CDR3 DNA sequence: TGCGCCAGCAGCCCGGCAGGGGGTAGCTCCTATAATTCACCCCTCCACTTT.

The J gene is TRBJ2-6, the V gene TRBV27, with 8 bases lining up with TRBD1. The V and J ends lost 5 bases and 0 bases, in that order; junction bases with no gene match: 12. There are 19 residues in the CDR3. CDR1 and CDR2 from the germline V gene are MNHEY and SMNVEV (reference sequence). The chain's CDR3 is CASSVSRDRRSSGANVLTF. In DNA form, the CDR3 reads TGTGCCAGCAGTGTCTCCCGGGACAGGCGAAGCTCTGGGGCCAACGTCCTGACTTTC.

The chain has TRBV7-9 and TRBJ1-5, with D unclear. The germline V gene has CDR1 SEHNR and CDR2 FQNEAQ (reference sequence). V lost 11 bases and J 4 bases, leaving 3 bases between the germline ends. The CDR3 sequence is 9 residues long. For the CDR3, the DNA is TGTGCCTCAAATCAGCCCCAGCATTTT. Protein sequence: CASNQPQHF. Filled out from reference TRBV7-9 and TRBJ1-5, the complete variable domain reads DTGVSQNPRHKITKRGQNVTFRCDPISEHNRLYWYRQTLGQGPEFLTYFQNEAQLEKSRLLSDRFSAERPKGSFSTLEIQRTEQGDSAMYLCASNQPQHFGDGTRLSIL.

This chain links TRBV4-1 with TRBJ2-3; 10 bases line up with TRBD2. The CDR3 runs to 17 residues. In germline, CDR1 is MGHRA, CDR2 YSYEKL. Trimming removed 4 bases from V and 0 bases from J; junction bases left unmatched: 7. CDR3 bases: TGCGCCAGCAGCCCCCAACTAGCGGGGCTGAGCACAGATACGCAGTATTTT. The encoded protein is CASSPQLAGLSTDTQYF.

The V call is TRBV27, the J call TRBJ2-7; TRBD1 aligns across 9 bases. The V gene's germline CDR1 is MNHEY and CDR2 SMNVEV (reference sequence). V was pared by 4 bases and J by 5 bases, with 6 bases of the junction left unmatched. The CDR3 sequence is 14 residues long. This chain's CDR3 is CASSSWDREHEQYF. The CDR3, as DNA: TGTGCCAGCAGTTCCTGGGACAGGGAGCACGAGCAGTACTTC.

This clone turned up a few times. This chain connects TRBV7-2 to TRBJ1-2, with TRBD1 matching 10 bases. With 4 bases clipped from V and 3 bases from J, the junction kept 11 bases outside the gene matches. The CDR3 has 17 amino acids. CDR1 SGHTA and CDR2 FQGNSA come from the germline V gene. CDR3 residues: CASSSGQGLLMDYGYTF. The CDR3 nucleotides read TGTGCCAGCAGCTCGGGACAGGGGCTCTTGATGGACTATGGCTACACCTTC.

The chain couples TRBV13 to TRBJ1-2, with 12 bases aligning to TRBD1. The CDR3 covers 14 residues. Germline CDR1 and CDR2: PRHDT and FYEKMQ (reference sequence). The trim removed 3 bases at V and 6 bases at J, leaving 2 bases unmatched. This CDR3 is CASSFGTGGDGYTF. The CDR3 DNA sequence: TGTGCCAGCAGCTTCGGGACAGGGGGCGATGGCTACACCTTC.

The chain's CDR3 is CASSFPGEGLYEQYF. CDR3 bases: TGTGCCAGCAGCTTTCCCGGGGAGGGGCTATACGAGCAGTACTTC. This rearrangement joins TRBV7-9 to TRBJ2-7, with 7 bases fitting TRBD2. CDR3 length equals 15 residues. Germline V CDR1 and CDR2: SEHNR, FQNEAQ (reference sequence). Trimming took 3 bases from V and 4 from J; bases not matched to a gene: 9.

In its sample, this clone was seen once. The V and J genes are TRBV5-4 and TRBJ1-1; D is possibly TRBD1 (6 bases). Germline loops: CDR1 SGHNT, CDR2 YYREEE (reference sequence). The ends were cut back, 2 bases at V and 3 bases at J, with 8 bases in the middle. This CDR3 contains 13 residues. Written as DNA, the CDR3 is TGTGCCAGCAGCTTACAGGGCGACACTGAAGCTTTCTTT. Amino acid sequence: CASSLQGDTEAFF. Using reference TRBV5-4 and TRBJ1-1 for the parts outside the CDR3, the full variable domain is ETGVTQSPTHLIKTRGQQVTLRCSSQSGHNTVSWYQQALGQGPQFIFQYYREEENGRGNFPPRFSGLQFPNYSSELNVNALELDDSALYLCASSLQGDTEAFFGQGTRLTVV.

This clone was counted a single time. V and J are TRBV7-9 and TRBJ2-5; 13 nucleotides match TRBD2. Per the germline V gene, CDR1 is SEHNR and CDR2 is FQNEAQ (reference sequence). The CDR3 sequence is 15 residues long. Unmatched junction bases numbered 3, after V lost 6 bases and J lost 2 bases. The CDR3: CASSGLAGAQETQYF. The CDR3 nucleotides are TGTGCCAGCAGTGGACTAGCGGGGGCACAAGAGACCCAGTACTTC.

This chain joins TRBV2 and TRBJ1-1, with TRBD1 matching 12 bases. This CDR3 is built from 14 residues. Germline V lookup: CDR1 SNHLY, CDR2 FYNNEI. With V trimmed by 3 bases and J by 5 bases, 1 base remained unmatched. CDR3 in DNA: TGTGCCAGCAGTGAGGGACAGGGGGCGACTGAAGCTTTCTTT. It is translated as CASSEGQGATEAFF.

This chain joins TRBV7-3 and TRBJ1-1; D is perhaps TRBD1 (6 bases). Per the germline V gene, CDR1 is SGHTA and CDR2 is FQGTGA. V was trimmed by 3 bases and J by 3 bases, leaving 8 bases between them. The CDR3 runs 13 residues. CDR3 loop: CASSLDSYTEAFF. The CDR3 nucleotides read TGTGCCAGCAGCTTGGACAGCTACACTGAAGCTTTCTTT.

The chain links TRBV9 to TRBJ1-4; TRBD1 might be the D (5 bases). V was cut by 3 bases and J by 8 bases, with 20 bases left in between. In germline, CDR1 is SGDLS, CDR2 YYNGEE. This CDR3 is built from 16 residues. CDR3 DNA: TGTGCCAGCAGCGGAGGAGTCCAGGGCCCAGAGGAAAAACTGTTTTTT. Protein sequence: CASSGGVQGPEEKLFF.

The chain couples TRBV11-3 to TRBJ2-7, with 11 bases matching TRBD1. This CDR3 region has 15 residues. After removal of 4 bases from V and 3 bases from J, the junction contained 5 bases not matched to a gene. Germline V gene sequence: CDR1 SGHNT, CDR2 YENEEA. CDR3 nucleotides: TGTGCCAGCAGCTCTGGGACAGGGGGAGACTACGAGCAGTACTTC. Protein: CASSSGTGGDYEQYF.

This chain joins TRBV10-1 and TRBJ1-2; a possible D gene is TRBD1 (5 bases). There are 15 residues in the CDR3. From germline, CDR1 is WNHNN and CDR2 SYGVQD (reference sequence). V was pared by 2 bases and J by 5 bases, with 15 bases between. The CDR3 nucleotides are TGCGCCAGCAGTGAGCATCTCCCAGGGATTTATGGCTACACCTTC. It encodes CASSEHLPGIYGYTF.